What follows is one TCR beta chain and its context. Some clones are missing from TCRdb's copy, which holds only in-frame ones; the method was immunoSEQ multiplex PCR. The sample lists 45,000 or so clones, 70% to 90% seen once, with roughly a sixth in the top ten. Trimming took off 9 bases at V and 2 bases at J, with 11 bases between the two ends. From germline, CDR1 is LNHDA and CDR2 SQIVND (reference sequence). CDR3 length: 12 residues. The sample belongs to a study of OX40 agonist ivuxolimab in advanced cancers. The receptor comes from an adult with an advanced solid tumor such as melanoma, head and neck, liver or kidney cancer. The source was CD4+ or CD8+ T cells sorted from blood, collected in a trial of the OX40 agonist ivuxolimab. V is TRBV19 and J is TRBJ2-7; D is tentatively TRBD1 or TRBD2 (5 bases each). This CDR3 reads CASRDGTYEQYF. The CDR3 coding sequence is TGTGCCAGCCGGGACGGGACCTACGAGCAGTACTTC.